A selection of T cell receptor beta chains follows, all from one sample in a study. TCRdb recomputed calls from the 5' RACE reads with MiXCR, one row per CDR3 protein. Of tens of thousands of distinct CDR3 sequences listed, around 20% are singletons. Input material: Tregs sorted from blood. All receptors derive from a female donor with breast cancer. CDR3s include the opening cysteine and the closing phenylalanine or tryptophan. The D gene is left open where the match is weak. Rows may omit the clone size; those that give it use once, few, many or a size class.

>TRBJ2-5|many|TRBD2|TRBV9
CASSVGLAGLEETQYF
TGTGCCAGCAGCGTCGGGCTAGCGGGACTGGAAGAGACCCAGTACTTC
>TRBJ2-1|few|.|TRBV7-8
CASSLDHPGQTYNEQFF
TGTGCCAGCAGCTTAGATCACCCCGGACAGACTTACAATGAGCAGTTCTTC
>TRBJ2-1|few|.|TRBV24-1
CATSDFLARSYNEQFF
TGTGCCACCAGTGATTTTCTAGCGCGCTCCTACAATGAGCAGTTCTTC
>TRBJ2-5|many|TRBD2|TRBV12-3/TRBV12-4
CASSSTSGRQQETQYF
TGTGCCAGCAGTTCAACTAGCGGGCGTCAACAAGAGACCCAGTACTTC
>TRBJ1-1|few|.|TRBV2
CASSERSIGLGGLNTEAFF
TGTGCCAGCAGTGAAAGGTCAATAGGTCTAGGGGGGCTGAACACTGAAGCTTTCTTT
>TRBJ2-7|.|TRBD2|TRBV15
CATSAGRLAGTYEQYF
TGTGCCACCAGCGCCGGGCGACTAGCGGGAACCTACGAGCAGTACTTC
>TRBJ2-7|many|.|TRBV15
CATSRDPRKQYF
TGTGCCACCAGCAGAGATCCCCGCAAGCAGTACTTC
>TRBJ1-2|few|.|TRBV3-1
CASSRPGLNYGYTF
TGTGCCAGCAGCCGCCCTGGGCTTAACTATGGCTACACCTTC
>TRBJ2-2|.|TRBD1|TRBV27
CASSLFSYRFGTGATGELFF
TGTGCCAGCAGTTTATTTTCGTACCGTTTCGGGACAGGGGCCACCGGGGAGCTGTTTTTT
>TRBJ2-4|many|.|TRBV4-1
CASSRTRGFRNIQYF
TGCGCCAGCTCCCGGACTAGGGGGTTCCGAAACATTCAGTACTTC
>TRBJ1-2|few|.|TRBV12-3/TRBV12-4
CASSRKAKDLDGYTF
TGTGCCAGCAGCCGGAAAGCCAAAGACTTAGATGGCTACACCTTC
>TRBJ2-5|.|.|TRBV2
CASSEAPETQYF
TGTGCCAGCAGTGAAGCCCCTGAGACCCAGTACTTC
>TRBJ2-1|few|.|TRBV30
CAWSLRTNEQFF
TGTGCCTGGAGTTTACGCACCAATGAGCAGTTCTTC
>TRBJ2-7|many|.|TRBV4-1
CASSQAPSTYEQYF
TGCGCCAGCAGCCAAGCCCCATCAACCTACGAGCAGTACTTC
>TRBJ2-5|few|.|TRBV6-1
CASSALNVAEKETQYF
TGTGCCAGCAGTGCACTAAACGTAGCGGAAAAAGAGACCCAGTACTTC
>TRBJ1-2|many|.|TRBV7-9
CASSLGDGAYGYTF
TGTGCCAGCAGCTTGGGGGATGGTGCCTATGGCTACACCTTC
>TRBJ2-1|few|.|TRBV4-2
CASSQEVGGRSYNEQFF
TGTGCCAGCAGCCAAGAGGTGGGCGGGCGGTCCTACAATGAGCAGTTCTTC
>TRBJ2-5|.|TRBD2|TRBV20-1
CSARVLAAETQYF
TGCAGTGCTAGAGTACTAGCGGCAGAGACCCAGTACTTC
>TRBJ2-2|.|TRBD1|TRBV5-1
CASSLGQGLTGEPFF
TGCGCCAGCAGCTTGGGACAGGGTCTCACCGGGGAGCCGTTTTTT
>TRBJ2-1|few|TRBD2|TRBV4-2
CASSQEFSLASGSLNEQFF
TGTGCCAGCAGCCAAGAATTTAGTCTGGCTAGCGGGAGCCTTAATGAGCAGTTCTTC
>TRBJ2-1|few|TRBD2|TRBV5-1
CASSLFEWVRTSSYNEQFF
TGCGCCAGCAGCTTGTTTGAATGGGTGAGGACTAGCAGTTACAATGAGCAGTTCTTC
>TRBJ2-7|many|.|TRBV4-3
CASSQGWGEQYF
TGCGCCAGCAGCCAAGGTTGGGGCGAGCAGTACTTC
>TRBJ2-2|.|TRBD2|TRBV24-1
CATSDLRTSGSSGELFF
TGTGCCACCAGTGATTTGCGGACTAGCGGGAGTTCCGGGGAGCTGTTTTTT
>TRBJ2-1|.|.|TRBV5-1
CASSSETRGSYNEQFF
TGCGCCAGCAGCTCGGAAACCAGGGGATCCTACAATGAGCAGTTCTTC
>TRBJ2-2|.|TRBD1|TRBV29-1
CSANPGTANTGELFF
TGCAGCGCCAATCCCGGGACAGCGAACACCGGGGAGCTGTTTTTT
>TRBJ2-2|.|TRBD2|TRBV28
CASSPNPGGGELFF
TGTGCCAGCAGTCCGAACCCGGGGGGCGGGGAGCTGTTTTTT
>TRBJ2-2|many|TRBD2|TRBV5-1
CASRGRPGGATGELFF
TGCGCCAGCAGAGGTAGGCCGGGAGGGGCCACCGGGGAGCTGTTTTTT
>TRBJ1-1|many|.|TRBV20-1
CSARDVDTEAFF
TGCAGTGCTAGAGATGTTGACACTGAAGCTTTCTTT
>TRBJ2-3|few|.|TRBV7-9
CASSLGGSDTQYF
TGTGCCAGCAGCCTCGGCGGGTCAGATACGCAGTATTTT
>TRBJ2-2|medium-sized|TRBD1|TRBV6-1
CASKGQGDTGELFF
TGTGCCAGCAAGGGACAGGGTGATACCGGGGAGCTGTTTTTT
>TRBJ2-4|few|TRBD1|TRBV28
CASSQIGTGGEENIQYF
TGTGCCAGCAGTCAAATTGGGACAGGGGGCGAGGAGAACATTCAGTACTTC